The T cell receptor (beta chain) described here comes from a study of regulatory T cells in long-lasting Graves disease. Overall study: The criterion for persistent Graves' disease was over 5 years of antithyroid drugs with positive TSH receptor antibodies.

This clonotype was recorded many times. Its antigen is unidentified. Whole-study findings and limits: Whereas new patients shared 966 public clonotypes, persistent patients shared more, at 2,500 to 3,500.

Time point given: persistent/refractory GD, antithyroid drugs over 5 years with positive TRAb. RNA extracted from PBMCs served as the sequencing template. The guidelines of the American Thyroid Association were the basis for diagnosing Graves' disease. iRepertoire HTBI primers and Arm-PCR of CDR3 regions built TCR beta libraries. One entry per CDR3 protein, called by TCRdb with MiXCR from the multiplex PCR reads. The table shows around 510,000 distinct CDR3 sequences, with around 20% occurring only once. The sequenced sample was peripheral blood mononuclear cells (PBMCs), obtained when the disease was refractory, from a patient treated with antithyroid drugs. The TCR originated in a female donor with Graves disease.

CDR3 sequence (DNA): TGTGCCAGCAGCTTATGGGGGGATGGGGAGACTGAAGCTTTCTTT. Encoded protein: CASSLWGDGETEAFF. The chain carries TRBV7-8 and TRBJ1-1, with D tentatively TRBD1 (5 bases). The germline V gene encodes CDR1 SGHVS and CDR2 FQNEAQ. This CDR3 spans 15 amino acids. Trimming stripped 2 bases from V and 5 bases from J, with 15 bases between.